This TCR beta chain was captured in a study of CD8 T cells in Susac syndrome. Random hexamers were used to reverse transcribe about 0.45 to 1 ug of RNA. TCRdb reprocessed the immunoSEQ multiplex PCR reads via MiXCR and lists one record per CDR3 protein. The sample consists of about 300,000 distinct CDR3 sequences, roughly 85% of them appearing once. Sequencing of TCR beta, carried out with a high-throughput approach, was applied to CD8+ and CD4+ T cells from the blood. The CDR3 spans 17 residues. Per the germline V gene, CDR1 is SGHAT and CDR2 is FQNNGV. The ends lost 5 bases at V and 3 bases at J; junction bases unmatched: 12.

The V gene is TRBV11-2, the J gene TRBJ1-3; TRBD1 agrees at 8 bases. Sequencing used CD8+ T cells from PBMCs. This TCR came from a human donor with multiple sclerosis. Here the CDR3 reads CASSAGTGRLLGNTIYF. The CDR3 DNA sequence: TGTGCCAGCAGCGCCGGGACAGGACGCTTGCTTGGAAACACCATATATTTT.